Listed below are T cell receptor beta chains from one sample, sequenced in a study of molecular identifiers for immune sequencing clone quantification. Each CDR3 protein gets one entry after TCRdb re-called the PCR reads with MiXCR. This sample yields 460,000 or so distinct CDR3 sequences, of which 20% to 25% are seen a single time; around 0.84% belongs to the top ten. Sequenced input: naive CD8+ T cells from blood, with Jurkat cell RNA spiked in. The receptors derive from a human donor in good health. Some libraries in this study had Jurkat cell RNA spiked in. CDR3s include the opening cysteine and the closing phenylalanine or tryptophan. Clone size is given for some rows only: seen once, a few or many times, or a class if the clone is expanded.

CDR3 protein: CASSAGQGDQPQHF
clone size: .
V gene: TRBV5-8

CDR3 protein: CASNPIAGTTDTQYF
clone size: .
V gene: TRBV4-2

CDR3 protein: CASSLSLTGMNSPLHF
clone size: many
V gene: TRBV28

CDR3 protein: CASSLGTVAFF
clone size: many
V gene: TRBV27

CDR3 protein: CASSQDMGGRESYEQYF
clone size: .
V gene: TRBV4-2

CDR3 protein: CASSSPGQAQETQYF
clone size: few
V gene: TRBV11-2

CDR3 protein: CASSQAGTSSQYF
clone size: few
V gene: TRBV14

CDR3 protein: CASSYSGGGKLFF
clone size: .
V gene: TRBV6-5

CDR3 protein: CASMVPFDRVPGSGNTIYF
clone size: .
V gene: TRBV2

CDR3 protein: CASSPLGGAGPYERYF
clone size: .
V gene: TRBV28

CDR3 protein: CASSVGAGALNTEAFF
clone size: many
V gene: TRBV9

CDR3 protein: CASSHAGGPGKETQYF
clone size: .
V gene: TRBV7-9

CDR3 protein: CASSPGGSGYETQYF
clone size: many
V gene: TRBV19

CDR3 protein: CVSSTGQSYEQYF
clone size: .
V gene: TRBV7-9

CDR3 protein: CASSLVGQNEKLFF
clone size: few
V gene: TRBV5-6

CDR3 protein: CASSQVPGGGPGDEQFF
clone size: many
V gene: TRBV3-1

CDR3 protein: CASSWGQGVNEQYF
clone size: few
V gene: TRBV27

CDR3 protein: CASRLDRGIQYF
clone size: many
V gene: TRBV5-1

CDR3 protein: CASSLGQGPILGQYF
clone size: .
V gene: TRBV7-6